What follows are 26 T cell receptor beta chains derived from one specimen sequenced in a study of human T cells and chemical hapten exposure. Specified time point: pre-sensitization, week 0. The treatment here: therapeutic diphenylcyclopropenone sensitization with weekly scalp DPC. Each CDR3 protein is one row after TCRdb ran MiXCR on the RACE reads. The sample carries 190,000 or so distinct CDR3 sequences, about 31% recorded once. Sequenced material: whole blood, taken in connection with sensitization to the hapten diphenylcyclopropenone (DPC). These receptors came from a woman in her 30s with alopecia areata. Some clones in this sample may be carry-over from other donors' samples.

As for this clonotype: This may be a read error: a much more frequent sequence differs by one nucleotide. CDR3 region: CASRNTGAFF. In nucleotides, the CDR3 is TGTGCCAGCAGGAACACTGGAGCTTTCTTT. The chain is built from TRBV2 and TRBJ1-1; D is unresolved. CDR3 length equals 10 residues. Germline CDR1 SNHLY, CDR2 FYNNEI.

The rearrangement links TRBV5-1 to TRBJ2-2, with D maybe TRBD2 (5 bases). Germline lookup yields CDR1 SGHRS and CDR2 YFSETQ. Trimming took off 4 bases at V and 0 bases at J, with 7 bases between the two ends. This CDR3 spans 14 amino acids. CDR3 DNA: TGCGCCAGCAGCCCGGGAACGAACACCGGGGAGCTGTTTTTT. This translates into CASSPGTNTGELFF.

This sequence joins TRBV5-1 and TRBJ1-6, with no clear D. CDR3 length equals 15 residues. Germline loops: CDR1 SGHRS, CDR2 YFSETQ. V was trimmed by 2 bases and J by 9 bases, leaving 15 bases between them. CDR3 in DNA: TGCGCCAGCAGCTTATCAGGTAGCGGTCGTTCACCCCTCCACTTT. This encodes CASSLSGSGRSPLHF.

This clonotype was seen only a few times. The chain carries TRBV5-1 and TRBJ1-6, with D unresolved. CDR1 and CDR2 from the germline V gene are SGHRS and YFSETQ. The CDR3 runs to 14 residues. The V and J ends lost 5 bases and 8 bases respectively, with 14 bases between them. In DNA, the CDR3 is TGCGCCAGCAGTCCAAGCGGGAAGGATTCACCCCTCCACTTT. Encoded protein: CASSPSGKDSPLHF. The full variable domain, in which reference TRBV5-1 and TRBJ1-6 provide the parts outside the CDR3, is KAGVTQTPRYLIKTRGQQVTLSCSPISGHRSVSWYQQTPGQGLQFLFEYFSETQRNKGNFPGRFSGRQFSNSRSEMNVSTLELGDSALYLCASSPSGKDSPLHFGNGTRLTVT.

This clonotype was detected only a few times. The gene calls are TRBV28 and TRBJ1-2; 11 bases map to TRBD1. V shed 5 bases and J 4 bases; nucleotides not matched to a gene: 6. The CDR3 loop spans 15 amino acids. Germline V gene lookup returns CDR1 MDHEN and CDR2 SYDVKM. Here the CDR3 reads CASSPGTGGFYGYTF. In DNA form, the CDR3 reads TGTGCCAGCAGTCCAGGGACAGGGGGATTCTATGGCTACACCTTC.

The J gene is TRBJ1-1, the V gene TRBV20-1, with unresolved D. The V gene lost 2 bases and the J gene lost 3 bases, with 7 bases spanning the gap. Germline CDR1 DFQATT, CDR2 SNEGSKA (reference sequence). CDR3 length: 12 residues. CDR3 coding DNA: TGCAGTGCTAGATCTGGGGACACTGAAGCTTTCTTT. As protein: CSARSGDTEAFF.

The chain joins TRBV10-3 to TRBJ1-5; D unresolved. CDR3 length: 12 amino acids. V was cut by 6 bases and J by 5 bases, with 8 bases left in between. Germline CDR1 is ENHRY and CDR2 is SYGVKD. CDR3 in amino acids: CAIRGSDQPQHF. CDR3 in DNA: TGTGCCATCAGGGGCTCTGATCAGCCCCAGCATTTT.

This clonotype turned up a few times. CDR3 residues: CASSQDIERSSSGANVLTF. The CDR3, as DNA: TGCGCCAGCAGCCAAGATATTGAGCGGTCGAGCTCTGGGGCCAACGTCCTGACTTTC. V gene TRBV4-1 combines with J gene TRBJ2-6; D possibly corresponds to TRBD2 (5 bases). The CDR3 is made up of 19 amino acids. V gave up 0 bases and J gave up 0 bases, with 15 bases separating them. Germline V lookup: CDR1 MGHRA, CDR2 YSYEKL.

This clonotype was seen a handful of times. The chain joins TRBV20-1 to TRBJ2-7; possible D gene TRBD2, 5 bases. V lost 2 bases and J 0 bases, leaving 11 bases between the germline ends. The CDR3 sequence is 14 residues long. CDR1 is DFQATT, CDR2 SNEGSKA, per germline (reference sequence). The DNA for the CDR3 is TGCAGTGCTAGAATCTTGGGGAGCTCCTACGAGCAGTACTTC. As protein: CSARILGSSYEQYF.

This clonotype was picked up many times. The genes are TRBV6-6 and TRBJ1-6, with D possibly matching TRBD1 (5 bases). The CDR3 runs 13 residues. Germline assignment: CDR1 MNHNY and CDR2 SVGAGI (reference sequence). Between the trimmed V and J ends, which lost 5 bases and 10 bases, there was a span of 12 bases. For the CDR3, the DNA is TGTGCCAGCAGTGAGGGGCTCGGGTCACCCCTCCACTTT. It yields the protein CASSEGLGSPLHF.

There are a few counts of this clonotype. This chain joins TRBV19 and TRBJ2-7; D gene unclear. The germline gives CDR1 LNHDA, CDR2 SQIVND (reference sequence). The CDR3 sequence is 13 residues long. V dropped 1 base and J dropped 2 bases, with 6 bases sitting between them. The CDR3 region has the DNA TGTGCCAGTAGTATAGGGAGACCCTACGAGCAGTACTTC. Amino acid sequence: CASSIGRPYEQYF.

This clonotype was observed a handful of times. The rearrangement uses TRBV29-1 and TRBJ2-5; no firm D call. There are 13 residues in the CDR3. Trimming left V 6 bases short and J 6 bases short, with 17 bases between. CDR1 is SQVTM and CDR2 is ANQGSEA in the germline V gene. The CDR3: CSVDLLVAQTQYF. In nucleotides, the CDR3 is TGCAGCGTCGACCTCTTAGTGGCACAGACCCAGTACTTC. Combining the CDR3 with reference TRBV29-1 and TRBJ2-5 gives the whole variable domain SAVISQKPSRDICQRGTSLTIQCQVDSQVTMMFWYRQQPGQSLTLIATANQGSEATYESGFVIDKFPISRPNLTFSTLTVSNMSPEDSSIYLCSVDLLVAQTQYFGPGTRLLVL.

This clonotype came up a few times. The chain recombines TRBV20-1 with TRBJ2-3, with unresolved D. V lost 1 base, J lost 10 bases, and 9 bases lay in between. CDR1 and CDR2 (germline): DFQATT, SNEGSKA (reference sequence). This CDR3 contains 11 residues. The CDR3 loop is CSARVGVPQYF. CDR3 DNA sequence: TGCAGTGCTAGAGTAGGAGTTCCGCAGTATTTT.

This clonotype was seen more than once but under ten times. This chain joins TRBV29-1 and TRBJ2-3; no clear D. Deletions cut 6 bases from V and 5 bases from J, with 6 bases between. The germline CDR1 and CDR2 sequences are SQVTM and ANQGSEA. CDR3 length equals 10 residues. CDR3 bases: TGCAGCGTCCGCATAGATACGCAGTATTTT. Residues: CSVRIDTQYF.

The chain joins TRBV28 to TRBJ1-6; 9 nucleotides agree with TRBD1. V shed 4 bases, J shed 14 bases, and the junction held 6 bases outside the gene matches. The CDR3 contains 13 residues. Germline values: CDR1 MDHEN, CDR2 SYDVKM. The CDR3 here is CASSSGQGITLHF. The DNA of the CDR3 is TGTGCCAGCAGTTCCGGACAGGGGATTACCCTCCACTTT.

CDR3 region: CASSALRGGALRNEQFF. The CDR3 DNA reads as TGCGCCAGCAGCGCCCTGCGTGGCGGGGCCTTGCGCAATGAGCAGTTCTTC. This chain joins TRBV4-3 and TRBJ2-1; D may be TRBD2 (6 bases). This CDR3 region has 17 residues. Germline CDR1 LGHNA, CDR2 YSLEER. V gave up 5 bases and J gave up 6 bases, with 23 bases separating them.

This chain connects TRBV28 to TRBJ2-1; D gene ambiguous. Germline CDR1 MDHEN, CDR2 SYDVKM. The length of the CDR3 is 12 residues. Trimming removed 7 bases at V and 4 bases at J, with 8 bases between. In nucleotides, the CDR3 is TGTGCCAGCACCCTGGGGTACAATGAGCAGTTCTTC. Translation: CASTLGYNEQFF.

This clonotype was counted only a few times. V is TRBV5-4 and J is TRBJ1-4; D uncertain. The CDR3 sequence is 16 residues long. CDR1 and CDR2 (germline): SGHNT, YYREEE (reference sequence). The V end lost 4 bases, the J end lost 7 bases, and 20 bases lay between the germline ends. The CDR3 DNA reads TGTGCCAGCAGCCCGGGGATGGGGAGGGAGGCTGAAAAACTGTTTTTT. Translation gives CASSPGMGREAEKLFF. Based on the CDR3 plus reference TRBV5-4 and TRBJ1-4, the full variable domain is ETGVTQSPTHLIKTRGQQVTLRCSSQSGHNTVSWYQQALGQGPQFIFQYYREEENGRGNFPPRFSGLQFPNYSSELNVNALELDDSALYLCASSPGMGREAEKLFFGSGTQLSVL.

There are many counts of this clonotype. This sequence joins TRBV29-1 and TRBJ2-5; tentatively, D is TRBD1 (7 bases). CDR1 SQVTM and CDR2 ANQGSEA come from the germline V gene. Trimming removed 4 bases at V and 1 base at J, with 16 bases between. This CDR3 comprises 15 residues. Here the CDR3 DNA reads TGCAGCGTTGGTCGGCAGGGGGGCCCCCAAGAGACCCAGTACTTC. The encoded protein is CSVGRQGGPQETQYF.

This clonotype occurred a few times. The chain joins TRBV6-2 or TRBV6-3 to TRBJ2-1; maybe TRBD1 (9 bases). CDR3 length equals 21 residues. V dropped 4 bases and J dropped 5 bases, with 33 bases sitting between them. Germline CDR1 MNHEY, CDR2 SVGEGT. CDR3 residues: CASSSRQGGNQRAGVDNEQFF. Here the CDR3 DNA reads TGTGCCAGCAGTTCCCGACAGGGGGGTAATCAGAGAGCGGGAGTTGACAATGAGCAGTTCTTC.

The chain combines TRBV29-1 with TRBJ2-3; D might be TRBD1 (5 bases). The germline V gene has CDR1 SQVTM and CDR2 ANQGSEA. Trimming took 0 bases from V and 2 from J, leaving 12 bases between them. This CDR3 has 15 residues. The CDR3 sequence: CSVEEGAFTTDTQYF. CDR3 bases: TGCAGCGTTGAAGAAGGGGCGTTCACCACAGATACGCAGTATTTT.

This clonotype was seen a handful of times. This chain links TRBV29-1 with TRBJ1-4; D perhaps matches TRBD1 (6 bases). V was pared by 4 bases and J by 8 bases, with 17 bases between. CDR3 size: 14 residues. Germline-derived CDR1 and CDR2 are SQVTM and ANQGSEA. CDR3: CSVAWTANAEKLFF. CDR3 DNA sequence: TGCAGCGTTGCGTGGACAGCCAACGCCGAAAAACTGTTTTTT.

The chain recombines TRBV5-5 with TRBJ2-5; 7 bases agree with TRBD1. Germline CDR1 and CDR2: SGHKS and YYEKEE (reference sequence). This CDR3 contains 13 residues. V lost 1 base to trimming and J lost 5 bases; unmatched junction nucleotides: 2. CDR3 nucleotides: TGTGCCAGCAGCTTGACAGGGGCGGAGACCCAGTACTTC. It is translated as CASSLTGAETQYF.

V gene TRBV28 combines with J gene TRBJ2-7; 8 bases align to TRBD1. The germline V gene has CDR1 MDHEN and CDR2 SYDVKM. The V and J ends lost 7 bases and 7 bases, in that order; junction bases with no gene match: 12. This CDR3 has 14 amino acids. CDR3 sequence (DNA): TGTGCCAGCACCGACCCCGACAGGGGTCATGAGCAGTACTTC. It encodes CASTDPDRGHEQYF.

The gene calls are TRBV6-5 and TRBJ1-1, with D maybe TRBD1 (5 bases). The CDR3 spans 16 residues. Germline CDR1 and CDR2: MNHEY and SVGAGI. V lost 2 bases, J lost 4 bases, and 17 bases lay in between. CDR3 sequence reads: CASSYQPPGVGTEAFF. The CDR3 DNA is TGTGCCAGCAGTTACCAACCTCCGGGGGTCGGCACTGAAGCTTTCTTT.

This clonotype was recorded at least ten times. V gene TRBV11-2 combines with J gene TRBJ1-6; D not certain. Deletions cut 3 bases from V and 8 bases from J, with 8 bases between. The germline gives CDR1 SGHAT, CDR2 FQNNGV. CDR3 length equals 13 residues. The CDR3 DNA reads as TGTGCCAGCAGCTTTACTGAGGATTCACCCCTCCACTTT. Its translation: CASSFTEDSPLHF.